The 10 T cell receptor beta chains below come from one sample, sequenced in a study of blood T cell repertoires in COVID-19. The repertoire was sequenced with immunoSEQ multiplex PCR; TCRdb's copy has only in-frame clones and lacks some. Here the sample spans 250,000 to 350,000 clones, approximately 89% being singletons. Material: PBMCs or T cells enriched from blood (not recorded which). Receptors were obtained from a woman in her forties or fifties who had been exposed to COVID-19.

The chain combines TRBV28 with TRBJ1-5; 7 bases align to TRBD1. The CDR3 sequence is 16 residues long. The V gene end was trimmed by 6 bases and the J gene end by 1 base; junction bases not matched to a gene: 9. CDR1 is MDHEN and CDR2 is SYDVKM in the germline V gene. DNA for the CDR3: TGTGCCAGCAGAATCGGGACAGCTCAGAGCAATCAGCCCCAGCATTTT. Translation: CASRIGTAQSNQPQHF.

This clone was picked up one time. The V call is TRBV27, the J call TRBJ2-4; 10 bases fit TRBD1. J lost 5 bases, V lost 4 bases, and 2 bases had no gene match. The CDR3 is made up of 14 amino acids. CDR1 and CDR2 from the germline V gene are MNHEY and SMNVEV (reference sequence). As DNA, the CDR3 is TGTGCCAGCAGTTCCGGGACAGGGGAAAACATTCAGTACTTC. This encodes CASSSGTGENIQYF.

This clone has a handful of counts. The J gene is TRBJ2-1, the V gene TRBV4-1, with 12 bases identical to TRBD2. Germline assignment: CDR1 MGHRA and CDR2 YSYEKL. The junction had 6 bases not matched to a gene; V was cut back by 0 bases and J by 3 bases. This CDR3 spans 18 amino acids. CDR3: CASSQDHPSGGVYNEQFF. CDR3 sequence (DNA): TGCGCCAGCAGCCAAGATCACCCTAGCGGGGGGGTCTACAATGAGCAGTTCTTC.

This chain uses TRBV7-9 with TRBJ2-1, with no clear D. Germline V CDR1 and CDR2: SEHNR, FQNEAQ (reference sequence). The CDR3 covers 12 residues. V was pared by 0 bases and J by 8 bases, with 5 bases between. CDR3 amino acids: CASSLAFDEQFF. CDR3 DNA: TGTGCCAGCAGCTTAGCGTTCGATGAGCAGTTCTTC.

The rearrangement joins TRBV27 to TRBJ1-3; the match to TRBD1 covers 7 bases. Germline V gene lookup returns CDR1 MNHEY and CDR2 SMNVEV (reference sequence). V trimming: 6 bases; J trimming: 2 bases; junction bases outside the gene matches: 4. The CDR3 extends over 14 amino acids. CDR3 residues: CASRQTGTGNTIYF. As DNA, the CDR3 is TGTGCCAGCAGACAGACAGGGACTGGAAACACCATATATTTT.

The rearrangement joins TRBV11-2 to TRBJ1-4, with 8 bases matching TRBD1. The trim removed 4 bases at V and 8 bases at J, leaving 9 bases unmatched. CDR1 is SGHAT and CDR2 is FQNNGV in the germline V gene. The CDR3 is 15 residues long. CDR3 loop: CASSSLGQGQEKLFF. The CDR3 nucleotides are TGTGCCAGCAGCTCCCTCGGACAGGGCCAGGAAAAACTGTTTTTT. Full variable domain (remainder filled in from reference TRBV11-2 and TRBJ1-4): EAGVAQSPRYKIIEKRQSVAFWCNPISGHATLYWYQQILGQGPKLLIQFQNNGVVDDSQLPKDRFSAERLKGVDSTLKIQPAKLEDSAVYLCASSSLGQGQEKLFFGSGTQLSVL.

V usage is TRBV19 and J usage is TRBJ1-5; 8 nucleotides align to TRBD1. Trimming took 4 bases from V and 6 from J; bases not matched to a gene: 11. The CDR3 is 16 amino acids. Germline CDR1 reads LNHDA; CDR2 reads SQIVND (reference sequence). CDR3 nucleotide sequence: TGTGCCAGTAGTAAACGGACAGGGACAACGGGTCAGCCCCAGCATTTT. Translation: CASSKRTGTTGQPQHF.

This sequence joins TRBV5-5 and TRBJ1-2, with 10 bases lining up with TRBD1. CDR3 length equals 15 residues. Germline CDR1 and CDR2: SGHKS and YYEKEE (reference sequence). J lost 6 bases, V lost 4 bases, and 9 bases had no gene match. CDR3 DNA: TGTGCCAGCAGCCGCCCGACAGGGGGCAACGATGGCTACACCTTC. It is translated as CASSRPTGGNDGYTF.

This clone was counted between two and nine times. The chain recombines TRBV5-5 with TRBJ1-2; D possibly corresponds to TRBD1 (6 bases). Trimming pared 4 bases from V and 4 bases from J, leaving 17 bases between. The V gene's germline CDR1 is SGHKS and CDR2 YYEKEE (reference sequence). The CDR3 loop spans 15 amino acids. CDR3 nucleotide sequence: TGTGCCAGCAGCCCGGGGAACAGGGAAATCTATGGCTACACCTTC. Its translation is CASSPGNREIYGYTF.

This chain uses TRBV7-6 with TRBJ2-1; a weak D match, TRBD1 (5 bases). This CDR3 has 15 residues. Trimming removed 4 bases from V and 8 bases from J, with 18 bases in between. The germline V gene has CDR1 SGHVS and CDR2 FNYEAQ. For the CDR3, the DNA is TGTGCCAGCAGCTCCCCTAAGAGCCAGGGATATGAGCAGTTCTTC. Translating gives CASSSPKSQGYEQFF.